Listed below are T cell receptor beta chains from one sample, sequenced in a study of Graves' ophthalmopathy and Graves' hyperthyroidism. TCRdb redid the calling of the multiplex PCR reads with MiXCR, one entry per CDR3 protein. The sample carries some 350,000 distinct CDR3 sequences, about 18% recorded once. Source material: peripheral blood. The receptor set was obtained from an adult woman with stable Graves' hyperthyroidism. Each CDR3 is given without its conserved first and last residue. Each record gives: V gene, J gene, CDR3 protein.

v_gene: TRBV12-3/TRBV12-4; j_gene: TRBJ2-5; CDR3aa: ASSAGHPRLETQY
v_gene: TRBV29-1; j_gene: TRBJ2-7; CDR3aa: SVGGTSDSYEQY
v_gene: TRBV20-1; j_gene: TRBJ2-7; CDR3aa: SASPTGRGSYEQY
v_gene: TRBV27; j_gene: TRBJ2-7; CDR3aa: ASSPGPHLGQY
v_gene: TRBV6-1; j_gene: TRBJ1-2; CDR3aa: ASIPYNSGTPYGYT
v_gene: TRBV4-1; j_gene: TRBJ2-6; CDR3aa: ASRPGQGGTRANVLT
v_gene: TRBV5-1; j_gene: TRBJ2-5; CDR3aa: ASSLIVSQETQY
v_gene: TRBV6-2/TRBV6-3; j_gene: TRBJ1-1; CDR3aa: ASRPDRGARGTEAF
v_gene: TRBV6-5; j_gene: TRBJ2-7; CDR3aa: ASSYGRGPYEQY
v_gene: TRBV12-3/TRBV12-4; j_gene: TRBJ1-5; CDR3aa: ASSRAFPGGNQPQH
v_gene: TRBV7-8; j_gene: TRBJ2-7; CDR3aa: ASTSSTRDREYEQY
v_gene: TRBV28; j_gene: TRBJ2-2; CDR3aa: ASSFPVSTMANTGELF
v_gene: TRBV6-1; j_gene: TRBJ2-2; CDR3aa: ASSSGLAAITGELF
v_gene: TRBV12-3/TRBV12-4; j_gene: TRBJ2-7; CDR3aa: ASSQRDSSYEQY
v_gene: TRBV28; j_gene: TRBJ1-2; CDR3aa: ASILPRGGDYGYT
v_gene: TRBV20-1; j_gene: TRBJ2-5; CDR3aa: SITRAAETQY
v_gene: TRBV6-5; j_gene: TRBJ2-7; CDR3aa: ASRGGTARLPYEQY